This TCR beta chain was captured by sequencing in a study of blood T cell repertoires in COVID-19. The wider study: COVID-19 samples, acute and convalescent, were from the United States, Italy and Spain.

In the original workflow: The authors estimated nucleated cell counts from reference gene primer amplification. The protocol was immunoSEQ multiplex PCR, while the TCRdb copy is restricted to in-frame clones and leaves out a portion. V, J and clone size reflect that table, while D and trimming were determined from the DNA. The sample yields around 450,000 clones, less than 95% seen once. The germline V gene encodes CDR1 SEHNR and CDR2 FQNEAQ (reference sequence). The CDR3 is 15 residues long. V gave up 5 bases and J gave up 5 bases, with 16 bases separating them. The cohort comprised adults aged about 18 to 90 years residing in around 25 US areas. Researchers sorted participants into cohorts using their self-reported clinical history.

Sequencing was carried out using PBMCs or T cells enriched from blood (not recorded which). The source is a man younger than 35 who had recovered from COVID-19. The chain uses TRBV7-9 and TRBJ1-5, with D tentatively TRBD1 (6 bases). The CDR3 sequence: CASSPSRGSDQPQHF. The DNA for the CDR3 is TGTGCCAGCAGCCCTAGTAGGGGGTCGGATCAGCCCCAGCATTTT.